This T cell receptor beta chain was sequenced during a study of T cells after yellow fever vaccination. Concerning this clonotype itself: Its antigen is unidentified.

Via MiXCR, TCRdb re-called the 5' RACE reads, giving one row per CDR3 protein. The data contain a few hundred thousand distinct CDR3 sequences, about an eighth of them singletons. The V segment lost 6 bases and the J segment 7 bases; nucleotides outside the gene matches: 9. CDR1 and CDR2 from the germline V gene are ENHRY and SYGVKD. The CDR3 has 14 amino acids. Regarding the study as a whole: Though weaker, the secondary response peaked faster, on day 5 versus 15.

Source: CD4+ T cells sorted from PBMCs, taken 45 days after the yellow fever booster vaccination. The sequence was obtained from a young man who received the YFV17D yellow fever vaccine. This chain joins TRBV10-3 and TRBJ2-5, with 9 bases aligning to TRBD1. The CDR3 sequence is CAIRKGQGEGTQYF. CDR3 in DNA: TGTGCCATCAGGAAGGGACAGGGTGAAGGGACCCAGTACTTC.